This T cell receptor beta chain is drawn from a study of T cell responses to AZD1222 COVID-19 vaccine. Study-level findings and limits: Reportedly, nearly half the spike-specific TCRs target unmutated variant regions. Repertoires in all cases were sampled only once the peak T cell response had passed. Elevations in Spike-specific TCR breadth and depth followed administration of two AZD1222 doses. Among vaccine-associated CD4 TCRs, coverage spanned spike, with dominance at 160-218 and 743-854.

Of note for this clone: Its antigen is unidentified.

Libraries were prepared by immunoSEQ multiplex PCR; TCRdb keeps only in-frame clonotypes and omits some of them. The table records 170,000 or so clones, roughly 91% of them present only once. The CDR3 sequence is 13 residues long. The germline CDR1 and CDR2 sequences are MNHNY and SVGAGI (reference sequence). Between the trimmed V and J ends, which lost 6 bases and 3 bases, there was a span of 11 bases. Sequences were derived from peripheral blood, sampled 28 days after the second dose of the MenACWY control vaccine. The chain uses TRBV6-6 and TRBJ1-2, with D possibly matching TRBD1 (6 bases). The receptor's source is an adult who received the MenACWY meningococcal vaccine as a control. Here the CDR3 reads CASRVDSHYGYTF. In nucleotides, the CDR3 is TGTGCCAGCAGGGTGGACAGCCACTATGGCTACACCTTC.